These 30 T cell receptor beta chains came from one sample sequenced in a study of blood T cell repertoires in COVID-19. The table came from immunoSEQ multiplex PCR; TCRdb's copy has only in-frame clones and leaves some out. The table has 100,000 to 150,000 clones, around four fifths seen once; the top ten hold 25%. Sequencing input: peripheral blood. Every receptor here comes from a human donor in a cohort sampled during active COVID-19.

This chain joins TRBV10-2 and TRBJ1-1, with 9 bases fitting TRBD1. J gave up 6 bases and V 6 bases, and 5 bases lay outside the gene matches. The CDR3 spans 13 residues. Germline V gene sequence: CDR1 WSHSY, CDR2 SAAADI. The CDR3: CASRDRGIAEAFF. In DNA form, the CDR3 reads TGCGCCAGCAGGGACAGGGGTATCGCTGAAGCTTTCTTT.

The V and J genes are TRBV24-1 and TRBJ2-5; D call uncertain. Per the germline V gene, CDR1 is KGHDR and CDR2 is SFDVKD. This CDR3 has 14 amino acids. The V and J ends lost 0 bases and 4 bases respectively, with 8 bases between them. The CDR3 DNA follows: TGTGCCACCAGTGATTTGTCATCCCCAGAGACCCAGTACTTC. It translates to CATSDLSSPETQYF.

The V and J genes are TRBV11-2 and TRBJ2-7; D may be TRBD2 (7 bases). Per germline, CDR1 SGHAT and CDR2 FQNNGV. Between the trimmed V and J ends, which lost 3 bases and 5 bases, there was a span of 14 bases. The CDR3 totals 14 residues. CDR3 sequence (DNA): TGTGCCAGCAGCTTTGGGGGGGCCGCGAACGAGCAGTACTTC. As protein: CASSFGGAANEQYF. The complete variable domain, with remaining parts taken from reference TRBV11-2 and TRBJ2-7, reads EAGVAQSPRYKIIEKRQSVAFWCNPISGHATLYWYQQILGQGPKLLIQFQNNGVVDDSQLPKDRFSAERLKGVDSTLKIQPAKLEDSAVYLCASSFGGAANEQYFGPGTRLTVT.

The V and J genes are TRBV6-5 and TRBJ2-5, with TRBD2 as a possible D gene (5 bases). Trimming removed 0 bases from V and 5 bases from J, with 10 bases in between. The CDR3 runs to 14 residues. Germline assignment: CDR1 MNHEY and CDR2 SVGAGI. The CDR3 spells CASSYSSEAETQYF. In DNA, the CDR3 is TGTGCCAGCAGTTACTCTAGCGAGGCGGAGACCCAGTACTTC.

V and J are TRBV7-8 and TRBJ2-2; TRBD1 aligns across 8 bases. The CDR3 is 16 amino acids. Looked up from germline, CDR1 is SGHVS and CDR2 is FQNEAQ. V lost 3 bases and J lost 5; bases outside the gene matches: 8. The CDR3 bases are TGTGCCAGCAGCTTCCGGACAGGGAAGGGAACCGGGGAGCTGTTTTTT. It is translated as CASSFRTGKGTGELFF.

This chain connects TRBV7-9 to TRBJ1-2; 8 bases line up with TRBD1. V lost 2 bases to trimming and J lost 8 bases; unmatched junction nucleotides: 16. This CDR3 is built from 17 residues. The germline V gene has CDR1 SEHNR and CDR2 FQNEAQ (reference sequence). DNA for the CDR3: TGTGCCAGCAGCTTATACAGGGGGAACCTCCCCCCGGGAGGCTACACCTTC. It translates to CASSLYRGNLPPGGYTF.

V is TRBV2 and J is TRBJ2-1; TRBD1 aligns across 7 bases. V was pared by 2 bases and J by 2 bases, with 0 bases of the junction left unmatched. This CDR3 comprises 14 residues. The germline gives CDR1 SNHLY, CDR2 FYNNEI. CDR3 protein: CASSEQGAYNEQFF. In DNA form, the CDR3 reads TGTGCCAGCAGTGAACAGGGGGCCTACAATGAGCAGTTCTTC.

The chain recombines TRBV5-1 with TRBJ2-2; 8 nucleotides line up with TRBD1. V was clipped by 6 bases and J by 7 bases; unmatched bases: 5. In germline, CDR1 is SGHRS, CDR2 YFSETQ. This CDR3 has 13 residues. The chain's CDR3 is CASTDRGFGELFF. CDR3 DNA: TGCGCCAGCACAGACAGGGGATTCGGGGAGCTGTTTTTT.

The chain couples TRBV7-6 to TRBJ2-7; 9 bases fit TRBD2. CDR3 length equals 13 residues. CDR1 is SGHVS and CDR2 is FNYEAQ in the germline V gene. The V segment lost 8 bases and the J segment 4 bases; nucleotides outside the gene matches: 6. The CDR3 DNA is TGTGCCAGCGGTAGCGGGAGTACGTACGAGCAGTACTTC. Translating it yields CASGSGSTYEQYF.

V usage is TRBV30 and J usage is TRBJ2-2; a possible D gene is TRBD2 (6 bases). Germline CDR1 reads GTSNPN; CDR2 reads SVGIG (reference sequence). The V and J ends lost 3 bases and 5 bases respectively, with 10 bases between them. CDR3 size: 13 residues. CDR3 protein: CAWRREATGELFF. The CDR3 DNA reads as TGTGCCTGGAGGAGGGAGGCGACCGGGGAGCTGTTTTTT.

The genes are TRBV7-9 and TRBJ1-2; 7 nucleotides align to TRBD1. CDR1 is SEHNR and CDR2 is FQNEAQ in the germline V gene (reference sequence). This CDR3 is 16 amino acids long. V shed 4 bases, J shed 8 bases, and the junction held 16 bases outside the gene matches. DNA for the CDR3: TGTGCCAGCAGCTCCTTTAAGGGCGGACAGGCATGGGGCTACACCTTC. Translated: CASSSFKGGQAWGYTF. Full variable domain (remainder filled in from reference TRBV7-9 and TRBJ1-2): DTGVSQNPRHKITKRGQNVTFRCDPISEHNRLYWYRQTLGQGPEFLTYFQNEAQLEKSRLLSDRFSAERPKGSFSTLEIQRTEQGDSAMYLCASSSFKGGQAWGYTFGSGTRLTVV.

This chain uses TRBV29-1 with TRBJ2-1, with TRBD2 identical over 16 bases. CDR1 SQVTM and CDR2 ANQGSEA come from the germline V gene. J was trimmed by 7 bases and V by 4 bases; bases with no gene match: 10. The CDR3 sequence is 17 residues long. The CDR3 bases are TGCAGCGTTGCCGGGACTAGCGGGAGGGCCCTCGATAATGAGCAGTTCTTC. Encoded protein: CSVAGTSGRALDNEQFF.

The J gene is TRBJ1-4, the V gene TRBV11-2; TRBD1 aligns across 8 bases. Per the germline V gene, CDR1 is SGHAT and CDR2 is FQNNGV. Unmatched junction bases numbered 3, after V lost 1 base and J lost 8 bases. The CDR3 runs 14 residues. The CDR3 DNA reads TGTGCCAGCAGCTTAGGTAGACAGGGGGAAAAACTGTTTTTT. Amino acid sequence: CASSLGRQGEKLFF. The whole variable domain, remainder taken from reference TRBV11-2 and TRBJ1-4, is EAGVAQSPRYKIIEKRQSVAFWCNPISGHATLYWYQQILGQGPKLLIQFQNNGVVDDSQLPKDRFSAERLKGVDSTLKIQPAKLEDSAVYLCASSLGRQGEKLFFGSGTQLSVL.

The chain joins TRBV9 to TRBJ1-5; perhaps TRBD1 as D (6 bases). Germline lookup yields CDR1 SGDLS and CDR2 YYNGEE. Trimming stripped 0 bases from V and 5 bases from J, with 9 bases between. The CDR3 is 14 amino acids. The CDR3 loop reads CASSVGTADQPQHF. In DNA form, the CDR3 reads TGTGCCAGCAGCGTAGGGACAGCAGATCAGCCCCAGCATTTT.

The chain has TRBV2 and TRBJ1-1; TRBD1 might be the D (5 bases). The length of the CDR3 is 14 residues. Trimming took off 2 bases at V and 0 bases at J, with 7 bases between the two ends. Germline CDR1 SNHLY, CDR2 FYNNEI. In nucleotides, the CDR3 is TGTGCCAGCAGTGAACAGGGTATGAACACTGAAGCTTTCTTT. The encoded protein is CASSEQGMNTEAFF.

The rearrangement joins TRBV7-8 to TRBJ2-7, with TRBD1 identical over 7 bases. CDR3 length: 12 residues. CDR1 and CDR2 (germline): SGHVS, FQNEAQ. V dropped 5 bases and J dropped 4; count of bases not matched to a gene: 2. Here the CDR3 DNA reads TGTGCCAGCAGCCCGGGACAGTACGAGCAGTACTTC. It encodes CASSPGQYEQYF.

The chain joins TRBV28 to TRBJ2-7; 8 bases map to TRBD1. V lost 8 bases and J lost 5; bases outside the gene matches: 8. CDR3 size: 13 residues. Germline lookup yields CDR1 MDHEN and CDR2 SYDVKM. The CDR3 DNA reads as TGTGCCAGCCGAGGACAGGGTATCGACGAGCAGTACTTC. This translates into CASRGQGIDEQYF. Looking up the rest from reference TRBV28 and TRBJ2-7 gives the full variable domain: DVKVTQSSRYLVKRTGEKVFLECVQDMDHENMFWYRQDPGLGLRLIYFSYDVKMKEKGDIPEGYSVSREKKERFSLILESASTNQTSMYLCASRGQGIDEQYFGPGTRLTVT.

The gene calls are TRBV7-2 and TRBJ2-3, with a possible D match to TRBD2 (5 bases). V was pared by 5 bases and J by 6 bases, with 15 bases between. The CDR3 totals 14 residues. Germline V gene sequence: CDR1 SGHTA, CDR2 FQGNSA. The CDR3 protein is CASSPGSRGDTQYF. The CDR3 nucleotides are TGTGCCAGCAGCCCCGGATCACGAGGGGATACGCAGTATTTT.

The chain recombines TRBV7-2 with TRBJ2-7; tentatively, D is TRBD2 (5 bases). CDR3 size: 14 residues. Germline loops: CDR1 SGHTA, CDR2 FQGNSA. The ends were cut back, 2 bases at V and 5 bases at J, with 13 bases in the middle. The CDR3 reads CASSLMRLNDEQYF. As DNA, the CDR3 is TGTGCCAGCAGCTTAATGAGACTAAACGACGAGCAGTACTTC. Combining the CDR3 with reference TRBV7-2 and TRBJ2-7 gives the whole variable domain GAGVSQSPSNKVTEKGKDVELRCDPISGHTALYWYRQSLGQGLEFLIYFQGNSAPDKSGLPSDRFSAERTGGSVSTLTIQRTQQEDSAVYLCASSLMRLNDEQYFGPGTRLTVT.

The gene calls are TRBV5-1 and TRBJ2-5; 8 bases match TRBD2. The CDR3 covers 15 residues. Germline CDR1 and CDR2: SGHRS and YFSETQ. The trim removed 6 bases at V and 4 bases at J, leaving 11 bases unmatched. In DNA form, the CDR3 reads TGCGCCAGCAACATGGGTACTCTAGCGGGAGAGACCCAGTACTTC. Residues: CASNMGTLAGETQYF.

The chain uses TRBV6-5 and TRBJ1-5, with 8 bases aligning to TRBD1. The junction had 5 bases not matched to a gene; V was cut back by 6 bases and J by 1 base. The CDR3 is 15 amino acids. The germline gives CDR1 MNHEY, CDR2 SVGAGI. CDR3 protein: CASRLGQASNQPQHF. The DNA of the CDR3 is TGTGCCAGCAGACTGGGACAGGCGAGCAATCAGCCCCAGCATTTT.

The chain uses TRBV27 and TRBJ2-7; 9 bases are shared with TRBD2. The CDR3 is 14 residues long. V was clipped by 3 bases and J by 4 bases; unmatched bases: 4. Germline CDR1 reads MNHEY; CDR2 reads SMNVEV (reference sequence). CDR3 region: CASSFAGGPYEQYF. DNA of the CDR3: TGTGCCAGCAGTTTTGCGGGAGGGCCGTACGAGCAGTACTTC.

The sample holds many counts of this clone. This sequence joins TRBV6-5 and TRBJ1-1; tentative D call: TRBD1 (6 bases). This CDR3 has 14 residues. V was clipped by 0 bases and J by 12 bases, with 17 bases between them. The germline V gene has CDR1 MNHEY and CDR2 SVGAGI. The CDR3 nucleotides read TGTGCCAGCAGTTACTCTGATGGCAGGGGCGGAACTTTCTTT. Translation gives CASSYSDGRGGTFF.

The chain is built from TRBV4-3 and TRBJ1-6, with D perhaps matching TRBD1 (6 bases). V lost 3 bases and J lost 2, with 14 bases in between. CDR3 length: 17 residues. Germline lookup yields CDR1 LGHNA and CDR2 YSLEER. The CDR3 protein is CASSQGGGRAYNSPLHF. The CDR3 bases are TGCGCCAGCAGCCAGGGGGGGGGCAGGGCCTATAATTCACCCCTCCACTTT.

J is TRBJ2-1 and V is TRBV20-1; 10 nucleotides align to TRBD2. The CDR3 is made up of 15 amino acids. The V segment lost 3 bases and the J segment 7 bases; nucleotides outside the gene matches: 9. Germline values: CDR1 DFQATT, CDR2 SNEGSKA (reference sequence). The CDR3, as DNA: TGCAGTGCTAGTGATCTAGCGGGAGTGGGGAATGAGCAGTTCTTC. Amino acid sequence: CSASDLAGVGNEQFF.

This chain joins TRBV7-3 and TRBJ2-3; D is uncertain. Trimming cost V 6 bases and J 4 bases, with 8 bases left between them. The CDR3 extends over 12 amino acids. Germline V CDR1 and CDR2: SGHTA, FQGTGA. Here the CDR3 DNA reads TGTGCCAGCAGTCTATTTGCAGATACGCAGTATTTT. Translation: CASSLFADTQYF.

This rearrangement joins TRBV29-1 to TRBJ2-5; 7 nucleotides agree with TRBD2. Unmatched junction bases numbered 14, after V lost 7 bases and J lost 0 bases. The CDR3 loop spans 16 amino acids. The germline gives CDR1 SQVTM, CDR2 ANQGSEA. CDR3 nucleotides: TGCAGCGCTAGAGGGGTTGGCGGGGGAAACCAAGAGACCCAGTACTTC. Translation: CSARGVGGGNQETQYF.

This chain uses TRBV30 with TRBJ1-2, with 8 bases lining up with TRBD1. The CDR3 length is 13 residues. Unmatched junction bases numbered 8, after V lost 3 bases and J lost 8 bases. Germline V gene sequence: CDR1 GTSNPN, CDR2 SVGIG (reference sequence). The CDR3 DNA is TGTGCCTGGAGCCTTGGACAGGGCGACGGCTACACCTTC. It codes for CAWSLGQGDGYTF. The full variable domain, its missing parts supplied by reference TRBV30 and TRBJ1-2, is SQTIHQWPATLVQPVGSPLSLECTVEGTSNPNLYWYRQAAGRGLQLLFYSVGIGQISSEVPQNLSASRPQDRQFILSSKKLLLSDSGFYLCAWSLGQGDGYTFGSGTRLTVV.

This clone was recorded only once. The rearrangement links TRBV4-3 to TRBJ2-7, with 11 bases aligning to TRBD2. Germline CDR1 reads LGHNA; CDR2 reads YSLEER. The CDR3 contains 18 residues. V was pared by 0 bases and J by 0 bases, with 7 bases of the junction left unmatched. Here the CDR3 reads CASSQDLLGTSGSYEQYF. In DNA form, the CDR3 reads TGCGCCAGCAGCCAAGATCTACTCGGGACTAGCGGCTCCTACGAGCAGTACTTC.

The rearrangement joins TRBV6-2 or TRBV6-3 to TRBJ2-1; perhaps TRBD2 as D (5 bases). The CDR3 is 15 amino acids. Germline assignment: CDR1 MNHEY and CDR2 SVGEGT. Trimming cost V 4 bases and J 11 bases, with 21 bases left between them. The CDR3 region is CASSFFFGEKGQQFF. In DNA form, the CDR3 reads TGTGCCAGCAGTTTTTTCTTCGGGGAGAAGGGTCAGCAGTTCTTC.